This T cell receptor (beta chain) was sequenced during a study of cytomegalovirus exposure and HLA in healthy donors. CDR1 is MRHNA and CDR2 is SNTAGT in the germline V gene. CDR3 length equals 18 residues. V lost 0 bases and J 3 bases, leaving 17 bases between the germline ends. 60 Vbeta and 13 Jbeta primers were used in PCR. Only in-frame clones appear in the TCRdb table, and some are missing; sequencing was by immunoSEQ multiplex PCR. The table includes some 170,000 clones, roughly 81% detected once. This TCR came from a woman between 18 and 30 years old in good health and CMV-seropositive. Sequencing was done on a sample of PBMCs. This rearrangement joins TRBV6-4 to TRBJ2-2; possible D gene TRBD1, 5 bases. Here the CDR3 DNA reads TGTGCCAGCAGTGACTCGATCCCCCAGGGTCTTTACACCGGGGAGCTGTTTTTT. Protein: CASSDSIPQGLYTGELFF.